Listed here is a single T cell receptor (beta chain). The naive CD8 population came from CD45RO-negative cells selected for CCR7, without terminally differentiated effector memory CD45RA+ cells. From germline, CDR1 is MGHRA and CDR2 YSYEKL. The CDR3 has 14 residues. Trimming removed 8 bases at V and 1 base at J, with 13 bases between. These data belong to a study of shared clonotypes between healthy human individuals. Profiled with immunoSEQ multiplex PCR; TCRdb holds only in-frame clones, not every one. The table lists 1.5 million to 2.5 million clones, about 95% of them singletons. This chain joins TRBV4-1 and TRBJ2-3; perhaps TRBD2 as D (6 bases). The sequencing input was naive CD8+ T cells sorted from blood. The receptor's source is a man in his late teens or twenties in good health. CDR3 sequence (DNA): TGCGCCAGCGCCAGGGAGGATGGCACAGATACGCAGTATTTT. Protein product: CASAREDGTDTQYF.